Shown below are 21 T cell receptor beta chains from a single sample sequenced in a study of technical replicates of blood from a few donors. Measured with immunoSEQ multiplex PCR; TCRdb has only the in-frame clones, and not every one. The data hold 78,000 or so clones, with about nine tenths observed a single time. Input material: T cells isolated from PBMCs. The receptors originated from a human donor in good health. Some clones in this sample may be carry-over from other donors' samples.

The chain employs TRBV27 and TRBJ2-2, with a tentative D call TRBD2 (6 bases). The germline V and J ends were trimmed by 5 bases and 8 bases, with 18 bases remaining between them. The length of the CDR3 is 15 residues. In germline, CDR1 is MNHEY, CDR2 SMNVEV (reference sequence). CDR3 DNA sequence: TGTGCCAGCAGTACAACCACTAGCAGGGTAGGGGAGCTGTTTTTT. Translated, it gives CASSTTTSRVGELFF.

J is TRBJ2-3 and V is TRBV5-1; D call uncertain. Trimming removed 4 bases at V and 2 bases at J, with 2 bases between. Germline CDR1 SGHRS, CDR2 YFSETQ. The CDR3 is made up of 11 amino acids. The chain's CDR3 is CASSLTDTQYF. DNA of the CDR3: TGCGCCAGCAGCCTCACAGATACGCAGTATTTT.

The rearrangement links TRBV11-2 to TRBJ2-1; the match to TRBD1 covers 10 bases. With 4 bases clipped from V and 8 bases from J, the junction kept 11 bases outside the gene matches. From germline, CDR1 is SGHAT and CDR2 FQNNGV. The CDR3 has 16 residues. CDR3 residues: CASSSSGTGVLDEQFF. CDR3 nucleotides: TGTGCCAGCAGCTCTTCCGGGACAGGGGTGCTCGATGAGCAGTTCTTC.

The chain recombines TRBV10-3 with TRBJ2-7; perhaps TRBD1 as D (6 bases). V shed 7 bases and J shed 3 bases, with 7 bases lying between them. This CDR3 contains 11 residues. Looked up from germline, CDR1 is ENHRY and CDR2 is SYGVKD. The DNA of the CDR3 is TGTGCCATCATGGACAGCTACGAGCAGTACTTC. It is translated as CAIMDSYEQYF.

The chain couples TRBV6-5 to TRBJ2-7; TRBD2 matches 7 bases. This CDR3 comprises 13 residues. Germline-derived CDR1 and CDR2 are MNHEY and SVGAGI. V gave up 6 bases and J gave up 2 bases; unmatched junction bases: 4. Written as DNA, the CDR3 is TGTGCCAGCAGGGGACTAACCACCTACGAGCAGTACTTC. It yields the protein CASRGLTTYEQYF.

The chain carries TRBV19 and TRBJ2-7; tentative D call: TRBD2 (5 bases). The V gene lost 6 bases and the J gene lost 0 bases, with 9 bases spanning the gap. This CDR3 is built from 13 residues. From germline, CDR1 is LNHDA and CDR2 SQIVND (reference sequence). The CDR3, as DNA: TGTGCCAGTAGCCCCAGCGGCTCCTACGAGCAGTACTTC. This translates into CASSPSGSYEQYF. The entire variable domain, with the rest obtained from reference TRBV19 and TRBJ2-7, is as follows: DGGITQSPKYLFRKEGQNVTLSCEQNLNHDAMYWYRQDPGQGLRLIYYSQIVNDFQKGDIAEGYSVSREKKESFPLTVTSAQKNPTAFYLCASSPSGSYEQYFGPGTRLTVT.

This clone occurred a few times. The V gene is TRBV7-9, the J gene TRBJ1-6; the D is unclear. With 5 bases removed from V and 7 bases from J, the gap between germline ends came to 9 bases. The CDR3 loop spans 13 amino acids. CDR1 SEHNR and CDR2 FQNEAQ come from the germline V gene (reference sequence). Here the CDR3 DNA reads TGTGCCAGCAGCCCGACCGGGAATTCACCCCTCCACTTT. It is translated as CASSPTGNSPLHF. The complete variable domain, with remaining parts taken from reference TRBV7-9 and TRBJ1-6, reads DTGVSQNPRHKITKRGQNVTFRCDPISEHNRLYWYRQTLGQGPEFLTYFQNEAQLEKSRLLSDRFSAERPKGSFSTLEIQRTEQGDSAMYLCASSPTGNSPLHFGNGTRLTVT.

J is TRBJ2-3 and V is TRBV5-1, with 11 bases fitting TRBD2. Germline V gene lookup returns CDR1 SGHRS and CDR2 YFSETQ. V was pared by 4 bases and J by 0 bases, with 7 bases of the junction left unmatched. The CDR3 has 17 residues. The CDR3 nucleotides read TGCGCCAGCAGCCCCCGACTAGCGGGGTATAGCACAGATACGCAGTATTTT. The encoded protein is CASSPRLAGYSTDTQYF.

The chain joins TRBV27 to TRBJ1-5, with D unclear. The V gene lost 6 bases and the J gene lost 4 bases, with 10 bases spanning the gap. The CDR3 has 13 residues. Germline CDR1 reads MNHEY; CDR2 reads SMNVEV (reference sequence). CDR3 sequence (DNA): TGTGCCAGCAGAGGCAGAGGAAATCAGCCCCAGCATTTT. Translation gives CASRGRGNQPQHF.

The J gene is TRBJ1-1, the V gene TRBV21-1; TRBD1, the D gene given by the table, was not confirmed from the DNA. TRBV21-1 is given as a pseudogene. The CDR3 loop spans 16 amino acids. The CDR3 loop reads CASSTSGGRMNTEAFF. The CDR3 DNA sequence: TGTGCCAGCAGCACTTCAGGGGGCAGAATGAACACTGAAGCTTTCTTT.

The chain is built from TRBV12-1 and TRBJ1-5; the table's TRBD1 call for D was not verified on the DNA. TRBV12-1 is given as a pseudogene. The CDR3 runs 15 residues. CDR3 bases: TGTGCCAGCAGCTCGCGCGGGACAGTATATCAGCCCCAGCATTTT. Amino acid sequence: CASSSRGTVYQPQHF.

This chain joins TRBV30 and TRBJ1-4; possibly TRBD1 for D (5 bases). Germline loops: CDR1 GTSNPN, CDR2 SVGIG (reference sequence). With 2 bases removed from V and 2 bases from J, the gap between germline ends came to 12 bases. This CDR3 has 15 amino acids. CDR3 coding DNA: TGTGCCTGGAGTAGGCAGGGAGGGACTAATGAAAAACTGTTTTTT. This encodes CAWSRQGGTNEKLFF.

This chain uses TRBV12-5 with TRBJ2-3, with D perhaps TRBD2 (7 bases). Trimming cost V 0 bases and J 5 bases, with 15 bases left between them. The germline gives CDR1 LGHNT, CDR2 FRNRAP. The CDR3 covers 16 residues. CDR3 nucleotides: TGTGCTAGTGGTTTGGTACTCGGGGGGCAACTAGATACGCAGTATTTT. It codes for CASGLVLGGQLDTQYF. Full variable domain (remainder filled in from reference TRBV12-5 and TRBJ2-3): DARVTQTPRHKVTEMGQEVTMRCQPILGHNTVFWYRQTMMQGLELLAYFRNRAPLDDSGMPKDRFSAEMPDATLATLKIQPSEPRDSAVYFCASGLVLGGQLDTQYFGPGTRLTVL.

This chain uses TRBV29-1 with TRBJ2-2; the D is unclear. The CDR3 is 13 amino acids. Germline CDR1 SQVTM, CDR2 ANQGSEA. Trimming pared 2 bases from V and 6 bases from J, leaving 10 bases between. The CDR3 bases are TGCAGCGTTGAAATTGACGGGTCCGGGGAGCTGTTTTTT. Protein sequence: CSVEIDGSGELFF.

The DNA of the CDR3 is TGCGCCAGCAGCCAGCCCACTAGCGGGAGGTACGAGCAGTACTTC. Translating gives CASSQPTSGRYEQYF. The chain recombines TRBV4-1 with TRBJ2-7, with 12 bases that match TRBD2. Trimming removed 3 bases from V and 4 bases from J; junction bases left unmatched: 4. The V gene's germline CDR1 is MGHRA and CDR2 YSYEKL. This CDR3 region has 15 residues.

This clone was detected only once. The J gene is TRBJ1-1, the V gene TRBV4-2, with 10 bases matching TRBD1. The CDR3 length is 16 residues. CDR1 LGHNA and CDR2 YNFKEQ come from the germline V gene. Trimming removed 4 bases from V and 6 bases from J; junction bases left unmatched: 11. As DNA, the CDR3 is TGTGCCAGCAGCCCCACGTCGGGACAGGGGATCGCTGAAGCTTTCTTT. It yields the protein CASSPTSGQGIAEAFF.

J is TRBJ2-3 and V is TRBV7-3, with 7 bases fitting TRBD2. V shed 5 bases and J 2 bases; nucleotides not matched to a gene: 7. The CDR3 extends over 15 amino acids. Germline V gene sequence: CDR1 SGHTA, CDR2 FQGTGA. The CDR3 loop is CASSPLAESTDTQYF. For the CDR3, the DNA is TGTGCCAGCAGCCCCCTAGCGGAGTCCACAGATACGCAGTATTTT.

The V and J genes are TRBV25-1 and TRBJ1-2; D gene uncertain. V was pared by 4 bases and J by 2 bases, with 8 bases between. There are 13 residues in the CDR3. Germline V gene data show CDR1 as MGHDK and CDR2 as SYGVNS. CDR3 in DNA: TGTGCCAGCAGTGCCACAGAAAACTATGGCTACACCTTC. This sequence encodes CASSATENYGYTF.

Here the CDR3 DNA reads TGTGCCAGCAGCTTAGGGACAGGGGTTTGGACAGATACGCAGTATTTT. This encodes CASSLGTGVWTDTQYF. This rearrangement joins TRBV5-6 to TRBJ2-3; 10 nucleotides align to TRBD1. In germline, CDR1 is SGHDT, CDR2 YYEEEE. After removal of 2 bases from V and 3 bases from J, the junction contained 6 bases not matched to a gene. The CDR3 has 16 amino acids.

This chain joins TRBV28 and TRBJ1-2, with TRBD1 identical over 12 bases. The length of the CDR3 is 18 residues. Trimming took 3 bases from V and 0 from J; bases not matched to a gene: 8. Per germline, CDR1 MDHEN and CDR2 SYDVKM. The CDR3 spells CASSFRDRDRGPNYGYTF. The DNA for the CDR3 is TGTGCCAGCAGTTTTCGGGACCGGGACAGGGGGCCTAACTATGGCTACACCTTC.

V is TRBV19 and J is TRBJ1-2; TRBD1 matches 9 bases. CDR3 size: 14 residues. Germline V gene data show CDR1 as LNHDA and CDR2 as SQIVND (reference sequence). V gave up 5 bases and J gave up 5 bases; unmatched junction bases: 6. The DNA of the CDR3 is TGTGCCAGTAGTTTACAACAGGGGGCATATGGCTACACCTTC. Residues: CASSLQQGAYGYTF.